This entry lists 10 T cell receptor beta chains sequenced from one sample in a study of blood T cell repertoires in COVID-19. The table came from immunoSEQ multiplex PCR; TCRdb's copy has only in-frame clones and leaves some out. The sample records 200,000 to 300,000 clones, 80% to 90% being singletons. Sequenced sample: peripheral blood. These TCRs come from a man aged 25-45 years with active or convalescent COVID-19.

The V call is TRBV24-1, the J call TRBJ1-2; D uncertain. Trimming left V 6 bases short and J 8 bases short, with 15 bases between. Germline assignment: CDR1 KGHDR and CDR2 SFDVKD. CDR3 length: 13 amino acids. CDR3 residues: CATSRSAEEGYTF. The CDR3 DNA sequence: TGTGCCACCAGTAGGTCGGCGGAAGAGGGCTACACCTTC.

The chain is built from TRBV6-1 and TRBJ1-1; 7 bases fit TRBD1. The CDR3 has 13 residues. Germline CDR1 and CDR2: MNHNS and SASEGT. V was pared by 6 bases and J by 4 bases, with 5 bases of the junction left unmatched. CDR3 sequence: CASRPTGATEAFF. CDR3 DNA sequence: TGTGCCAGCAGACCTACAGGGGCCACTGAAGCTTTCTTT.

The chain uses TRBV10-2 and TRBJ2-5; TRBD1 agrees at 10 bases. This CDR3 comprises 15 residues. Germline V gene data show CDR1 as WSHSY and CDR2 as SAAADI. The V and J ends lost 2 bases and 5 bases, in that order; junction bases with no gene match: 5. The CDR3 sequence: CASSEGTGVSETQYF. The CDR3 region has the DNA TGCGCCAGCAGTGAGGGGACAGGGGTCTCGGAGACCCAGTACTTC.

The chain links TRBV4-1 to TRBJ1-3, with D unresolved. Germline V gene lookup returns CDR1 MGHRA and CDR2 YSYEKL. The CDR3 runs to 15 residues. The ends were cut back, 2 bases at V and 4 bases at J, with 12 bases in the middle. As DNA, the CDR3 is TGCGCCAGCAGCCAACGGGAGATCTCCGGAAACACCATATATTTT. It yields the protein CASSQREISGNTIYF.

The chain couples TRBV30 to TRBJ1-1, with TRBD1 matching 7 bases. Germline values: CDR1 GTSNPN, CDR2 SVGIG (reference sequence). The CDR3 runs 14 residues. With V trimmed by 3 bases and J by 0 bases, 4 bases remained unmatched. CDR3 loop: CAWRKGGLNTEAFF. CDR3 bases: TGTGCCTGGAGGAAAGGGGGCCTGAACACTGAAGCTTTCTTT. Full variable domain (missing parts from reference TRBV30 and TRBJ1-1): SQTIHQWPATLVQPVGSPLSLECTVEGTSNPNLYWYRQAAGRGLQLLFYSVGIGQISSEVPQNLSASRPQDRQFILSSKKLLLSDSGFYLCAWRKGGLNTEAFFGQGTRLTVV.

This clone was seen just once. Other DNA variants within this sample encode the same CDR3. The chain uses TRBV27 and TRBJ2-7; D is perhaps TRBD2 (5 bases). CDR1 and CDR2 from the germline V gene are MNHEY and SMNVEV (reference sequence). V lost 6 bases to trimming and J lost 4 bases, with 13 bases between them. This CDR3 contains 13 residues. The DNA for the CDR3 is TGTGCCAGCAGGCGAGGGAGTGGGTACGAGCAGTACTTC. As protein: CASRRGSGYEQYF.

This clone was seen just once. V usage is TRBV3-1 (or the pseudogene TRBV3-2) and J usage is TRBJ2-1; 8 nucleotides line up with TRBD2. CDR1 and CDR2 from the germline V gene are LGHDT and YNNKEL (reference sequence). V gave up 3 bases and J gave up 2 bases; unmatched junction bases: 3. The CDR3 spans 15 residues. CDR3 in amino acids: CASSHAGGAYNEQFF. The CDR3 DNA reads as TGTGCCAGCAGCCATGCCGGGGGGGCCTACAATGAGCAGTTCTTC.

The rearrangement links TRBV19 to TRBJ1-1; 8 bases match TRBD1. The CDR3 covers 15 residues. Germline V lookup: CDR1 LNHDA, CDR2 SQIVND (reference sequence). V shed 2 bases, J shed 4 bases, and the junction held 6 bases outside the gene matches. CDR3: CASSISGGASTEAFF. CDR3 in DNA: TGTGCCAGTAGTATATCAGGGGGCGCGAGCACTGAAGCTTTCTTT. Combining the CDR3 with reference TRBV19 and TRBJ1-1 gives the whole variable domain DGGITQSPKYLFRKEGQNVTLSCEQNLNHDAMYWYRQDPGQGLRLIYYSQIVNDFQKGDIAEGYSVSREKKESFPLTVTSAQKNPTAFYLCASSISGGASTEAFFGQGTRLTVV.

V usage is TRBV7-8 and J usage is TRBJ1-2, with 7 positions matching TRBD1. Looked up from germline, CDR1 is SGHVS and CDR2 is FQNEAQ. This CDR3 has 14 residues. Trimming took 0 bases from V and 4 from J; bases not matched to a gene: 2. CDR3 protein: CASSLARDSYGYTF. As DNA, the CDR3 is TGTGCCAGCAGCTTAGCCCGGGACAGCTATGGCTACACCTTC.

Note on this clone: Other DNA sequences within the sample encode an identical CDR3. The chain has TRBV6-5 and TRBJ1-5; tentatively, D is TRBD1 (6 bases). Trimming stripped 2 bases from V and 0 bases from J, with 8 bases between. The length of the CDR3 is 15 residues. Germline CDR1 is MNHEY and CDR2 is SVGAGI. This chain's CDR3 is CASSYSRGSNQPQHF. In DNA, the CDR3 is TGTGCCAGCAGTTACAGCAGGGGTAGCAATCAGCCCCAGCATTTT.